The 19 T cell receptor beta chains reported below all come from one sample, sequenced in a study of B cell selection in AIRE deficiency. Profiled with immunoSEQ multiplex PCR; TCRdb holds only in-frame clones, not every one. The sample carries tens of thousands of clones, about 90% recorded once. Regulatory T cells were sorted as CD4+CD25hiCD127low/negative cells. Specimen: CD4+CD25+ Tregs sorted from PBMCs. The receptors stem from a human donor in good health.

This chain uses TRBV13 with TRBJ2-1; D not resolved. The V end was cut by 5 bases, the J end by 6 bases, with 17 bases between. The germline V gene encodes CDR1 PRHDT and CDR2 FYEKMQ (reference sequence). The length of the CDR3 is 15 residues. CDR3 sequence: CASSHHLWVGNEQFF. The CDR3 DNA sequence: TGTGCCAGCAGCCATCATCTCTGGGTGGGCAATGAGCAGTTCTTC.

The chain uses TRBV12-5 and TRBJ2-7; unclear D gene. Trimming left V 2 bases short and J 3 bases short, with 11 bases between. Per germline, CDR1 LGHNT and CDR2 FRNRAP. The CDR3 consists of 14 residues. CDR3 sequence: CASGLPSSGYEQYF. The CDR3 DNA reads TGTGCTAGTGGTTTGCCTTCCTCGGGCTACGAGCAGTACTTC.

The rearrangement joins TRBV10-3 to TRBJ1-2; D remains ambiguous. CDR1 ENHRY and CDR2 SYGVKD come from the germline V gene. Trimming cost V 3 bases and J 4 bases, with 6 bases left between them. This CDR3 has 12 amino acids. In DNA, the CDR3 is TGTGCCATCAGTGACAGGACCTATGGCTACACCTTC. Its translation: CAISDRTYGYTF.

J is TRBJ2-4 and V is TRBV6-5; tentatively, D is TRBD1 (7 bases). V was clipped by 6 bases and J by 9 bases, with 15 bases between them. The CDR3 runs 13 residues. From germline, CDR1 is MNHEY and CDR2 SVGAGI. CDR3 protein: CASREGQRSIQYF. The CDR3 nucleotides are TGTGCCAGCAGGGAGGGACAGAGGAGCATTCAGTACTTC.

The chain employs TRBV11-2 and TRBJ2-5, with TRBD2 identical over 11 bases. The germline V gene has CDR1 SGHAT and CDR2 FQNNGV. The CDR3 runs to 13 residues. The junction had 1 base not matched to a gene; V was cut back by 1 base and J by 9 bases. CDR3 DNA: TGTGCCAGCAGCTTAGCACTAGCGGGGGCCCAGTACTTC. Protein sequence: CASSLALAGAQYF.

The V gene is TRBV23-1, the J gene TRBJ2-7; D is possibly TRBD1 (6 bases). TRBV23-1 is placed among ORFs of uncertain function. This CDR3 is built from 19 residues. Trimming pared 6 bases from V and 3 bases from J, leaving 30 bases between. CDR3 sequence: CASRQGGVGWAQNDYEQYF. CDR3 sequence (DNA): TGCGCCAGCAGGCAAGGGGGAGTCGGGTGGGCCCAGAATGACTACGAGCAGTACTTC.

The V gene is TRBV19, the J gene TRBJ2-7, with D possibly TRBD2 on 6 matching bases. Germline-derived CDR1 and CDR2 are LNHDA and SQIVND (reference sequence). The CDR3 consists of 15 residues. Trimming took 3 bases from V and 0 from J, leaving 12 bases between them. The CDR3 sequence: CASSISGVSSYEQYF. The DNA of the CDR3 is TGTGCCAGTAGTATCTCGGGGGTGAGCTCCTACGAGCAGTACTTC.

This clone has a single count. This chain joins TRBV7-2 and TRBJ2-2; 11 bases match TRBD2. The junction had 0 bases not matched to a gene; V was cut back by 3 bases and J by 6 bases. Germline V CDR1 and CDR2: SGHTA, FQGNSA. The CDR3 length is 14 residues. CDR3 coding DNA: TGTGCCAGCAGCTTTAGCGGGGGGGCCGGGGAGCTGTTTTTT. Its translation: CASSFSGGAGELFF.

This clone has only one observation. The chain combines TRBV5-5 with TRBJ2-5, with D perhaps matching TRBD1 (7 bases). V was clipped by 4 bases and J by 3 bases, with 13 bases between them. This CDR3 is 14 amino acids long. The germline gives CDR1 SGHKS, CDR2 YYEKEE (reference sequence). The CDR3 region is CASSRGDSKETQYF. CDR3 coding DNA: TGTGCCAGCAGCCGCGGGGACAGCAAAGAGACCCAGTACTTC.

V usage is TRBV18 and J usage is TRBJ2-1; 9 bases fit TRBD2. The CDR3 runs to 17 residues. The germline CDR1 and CDR2 sequences are KGHSH and LQKENI. V shed 3 bases, J shed 3 bases, and the junction held 9 bases outside the gene matches. The CDR3 region is CASSPFNAGGIYNEQFF. DNA for the CDR3: TGTGCCAGCTCACCGTTCAATGCGGGGGGGATCTACAATGAGCAGTTCTTC. The whole variable domain, remainder taken from reference TRBV18 and TRBJ2-1, is NAGVMQNPRHLVRRRGQEARLRCSPMKGHSHVYWYRQLPEEGLKFMVYLQKENIIDESGMPKERFSAEFPKEGPSILRIQQVVRGDSAAYFCASSPFNAGGIYNEQFFGPGTRLTVL.

This clone is a singleton in its sample. The chain uses TRBV7-9 and TRBJ2-3; no firm D call. Germline V CDR1 and CDR2: SEHNR, FQNEAQ (reference sequence). This CDR3 comprises 12 residues. V lost 1 base to trimming and J lost 5 bases, with 4 bases between them. CDR3 sequence: CASSLVVDTQYF. The CDR3, as DNA: TGTGCCAGCAGCTTAGTTGTAGATACGCAGTATTTT.

A single count supports this clone. CDR3 DNA sequence: TGTGCCAGCAGTGAGGCTCACCTCTACGAGCAGTACTTC. Protein sequence: CASSEAHLYEQYF. The chain employs TRBV6-5 and TRBJ2-7; no clear D. The V gene's germline CDR1 is MNHEY and CDR2 SVGAGI. Trimming removed 5 bases from V and 3 bases from J, with 11 bases in between. This CDR3 is built from 13 residues.

The rearrangement uses TRBV19 and TRBJ1-5, with D perhaps TRBD1 (6 bases). Between the trimmed V and J ends, which lost 5 bases and 8 bases, there was a span of 28 bases. CDR1 and CDR2 (germline): LNHDA, SQIVND (reference sequence). The CDR3 extends over 18 amino acids. The CDR3 DNA is TGTGCCAGTAGTCTCACCCGGGACAAAGGGGAGCAGATGAAGCCCCAGCATTTT. Amino acid sequence: CASSLTRDKGEQMKPQHF. Variable domain in full (rest from reference TRBV19 and TRBJ1-5): DGGITQSPKYLFRKEGQNVTLSCEQNLNHDAMYWYRQDPGQGLRLIYYSQIVNDFQKGDIAEGYSVSREKKESFPLTVTSAQKNPTAFYLCASSLTRDKGEQMKPQHFGDGTRLSIL.

Only a few counts were recorded for this clone. The rearrangement uses TRBV6-5 and TRBJ1-2; 7 nucleotides match TRBD1. The CDR3 is 16 residues long. The V gene's germline CDR1 is MNHEY and CDR2 SVGAGI. Germline trimming cut 0 bases from V and 4 bases from J; bases unmatched to any gene: 8. The CDR3 here is CASSYSAGGGGYGYTF. The CDR3 DNA reads as TGTGCCAGCAGTTACTCCGCCGGAGGGGGCGGCTATGGCTACACCTTC.

This clone was counted a few times. This chain connects TRBV11-2 to TRBJ2-5; no clear D gene. This CDR3 region has 14 residues. The V gene's germline CDR1 is SGHAT and CDR2 FQNNGV. V was pared by 1 base and J by 1 base, with 7 bases between. This CDR3 reads CASSLASIQETQYF. As DNA, the CDR3 is TGTGCCAGCAGCTTAGCTTCAATCCAAGAGACCCAGTACTTC.

The chain combines TRBV5-4 with TRBJ2-3; the match to TRBD2 covers 9 bases. Unmatched junction bases numbered 5, after V lost 2 bases and J lost 4 bases. Germline lookup yields CDR1 SGHNT and CDR2 YYREEE (reference sequence). This CDR3 contains 15 residues. The CDR3 sequence is CASSFRRGGPDTQYF. CDR3 DNA sequence: TGTGCCAGCAGCTTTCGGCGGGGGGGCCCAGATACGCAGTATTTT.

This chain connects TRBV7-9 to TRBJ2-7, with D possibly called TRBD1 or TRBD2 (5 bases each). CDR1 SEHNR and CDR2 FQNEAQ come from the germline V gene (reference sequence). CDR3 length: 12 residues. Trimming stripped 4 bases from V and 7 bases from J, with 11 bases between. The CDR3 loop is CASSWGRMEQYF. The CDR3 coding sequence is TGTGCCAGCAGCTGGGGACGGATGGAGCAGTACTTC.

This clone came up once. The chain couples TRBV10-3 to TRBJ1-1; TRBD1 matches at 7 bases. There are 16 residues in the CDR3. Germline V gene lookup returns CDR1 ENHRY and CDR2 SYGVKD. V shed 1 base and J 0 bases; nucleotides not matched to a gene: 5. This chain's CDR3 is CAISEFTGAMNTEAFF. CDR3 in DNA: TGTGCCATCAGTGAGTTTACAGGGGCTATGAACACTGAAGCTTTCTTT.

This clone was found once. DNA of the CDR3: TGTGCCAGCAGCTTGGGAACAGGGTTAGATACGCAGTATTTT. Amino acid sequence: CASSLGTGLDTQYF. The chain recombines TRBV7-3 with TRBJ2-3; TRBD1 is a possible D gene (6 bases). The germline CDR1 and CDR2 sequences are SGHTA and FQGTGA. Trimming removed 3 bases from V and 5 bases from J, with 12 bases in between. CDR3 length: 14 amino acids.